The TCR beta chain under discussion was sequenced for a study of T cells in Graves' hyperthyroidism and ophthalmopathy. Study at large: Specimen type is peripheral blood, collected at initial diagnosis prior to any treatment.

Germline assignment: CDR1 MGHRA and CDR2 YSYEKL. V lost 2 bases, J lost 0 bases, and 7 bases stayed unmatched. CDR3 size: 17 residues. Over 18 months, lack of ophthalmopathy progression marked Graves' hyperthyroidism as stable. TCR beta CDR3 sequences were amplified from RNA transcripts. The HTBI primer set was used in a first-round RT-PCR of the TCR CDR3. TCRdb used MiXCR to reprocess the multiplex PCR reads, holding one entry per CDR3 protein. The sample has approximately 600,000 distinct CDR3 sequences, around 16% seen once. The sample comprised blood. The TCR was taken from a woman aged 25 to 45 with Graves' hyperthyroidism. This chain connects TRBV4-1 to TRBJ2-3, with TRBD1 identical over 8 bases. The CDR3 coding sequence is TGCGCCAGCAGCCAAAGACAGGGGTGGGGAAGCACAGATACGCAGTATTTT. This codes for CASSQRQGWGSTDTQYF.